This T cell receptor beta chain was sequenced for a study of Graves' ophthalmopathy and Graves' hyperthyroidism. Overall study context: Pretreatment peripheral blood was obtained at initial diagnosis.

This clonotype was counted ten times or more. Its antigen is still unknown. Germline trimming cut 3 bases from V and 4 bases from J; bases unmatched to any gene: 10. From germline, CDR1 is MDHEN and CDR2 SYDVKM. The CDR3 has 18 amino acids. Broader study findings: Its predictions of ophthalmopathy progression gave the model 60% to 71% sensitivity and roughly 76% specificity.

Uncontrolled infections, other autoimmune diseases, pregnancy or lactation barred patients from enrollment. Symptoms, serum thyroxine and TRAb, thyroid ultrasound, and orbital computed tomography formed the diagnostic basis. As the template, RNA transcripts were used to amplify TCR beta CDR3 regions. HTBI primers served in a first-round RT-PCR, which a second-round multiplex PCR followed. TCRdb re-called the multiplex PCR reads through MiXCR, storing one row per CDR3 protein. The profile shows roughly 500,000 distinct CDR3 sequences, over 13% of them singletons. The V gene is TRBV28, the J gene TRBJ2-2, with TRBD2 identical over 11 bases. The TCR sequence derives from a woman in her twenties or thirties with Graves' ophthalmopathy. The material sequenced was blood. The CDR3 loop is CASSFTAAGLAATGELFF. The CDR3 DNA sequence: TGTGCCAGCAGTTTTACCGCCGCGGGACTAGCGGCCACCGGGGAGCTGTTTTTT.